Presented here are 28 T cell receptor beta chains from one specimen sequenced in a study of cytomegalovirus exposure and HLA in healthy donors. Amplification used 60 Vbeta primers and 13 Jbeta primers. Here immunoSEQ multiplex PCR was the method, and the copy in TCRdb shows in-frame clones only, minus some. The sample lists some 70,000 clones; around three quarters were seen once. The specimen was PBMCs. These receptors came from a man over 45 in good health and CMV-seronegative.

Comment on this clone: Its ends do not fully match the called genes, so a read error is possible. The chain recombines TRBV7-7 with TRBJ2-7; D may be TRBD2 (6 bases). Germline CDR1 is SSHAT and CDR2 is FNYEAQ (reference sequence). The CDR3 length is 13 residues. The CDR3 is CASSLGAGYEQYF. CDR3 coding DNA: TGTGCTAGCAGCTTAGGGGCGGGATACGAGCAGTACTTC.

The J gene is TRBJ2-5, the V gene TRBV5-6; 7 nucleotides agree with TRBD1. The better agreement between TRBJ2-7 and the DNA end casts doubt on the J call. Germline CDR1 and CDR2: SGHDT and YYEEEE. This CDR3 spans 15 amino acids. The CDR3: CASRSETGTSYEQYF. As DNA, the CDR3 is TGTGCCAGCAGGTCCGAGACAGGGACATCCTACGAGCAGTACTTC.

The J gene is TRBJ2-7, the V gene TRBV19; TRBD2 is a possible D gene (6 bases). Trimming stripped 6 bases from V and 3 bases from J, with 15 bases between. The CDR3 runs to 14 residues. From germline, CDR1 is LNHDA and CDR2 SQIVND (reference sequence). The CDR3 DNA reads as TGTGCCAGTAGCATGGGAGGCATCCTCTACGAGCAGTACTTC. Its translation is CASSMGGILYEQYF.

A note on this clone: At one end, the junction sequence differs from germline, possibly due to a read error. The chain recombines TRBV5-4 with TRBJ1-1, with D tentatively TRBD1 (5 bases). The CDR3 sequence is 12 residues long. Germline CDR1 SGHNT, CDR2 YYREEE (reference sequence). CDR3 residues: CASSLAEPTDKF. As DNA, the CDR3 is TGTGCCAGCAGCTTGGCGGAACCGACAGACAAATTT.

The V call is TRBV9, the J call TRBJ2-2, with D possibly TRBD2 on 6 matching bases. The CDR3 contains 17 residues. V was clipped by 0 bases and J by 6 bases, with 18 bases between them. The germline V gene has CDR1 SGDLS and CDR2 YYNGEE. CDR3 sequence (DNA): TGTGCCAGCAGCGTAGTGGGATGGAGAGGGGAGGCCGGGGAGCTGTTTTTT. This gives the protein CASSVVGWRGEAGELFF.

The rearrangement uses TRBV7-9 and TRBJ2-7; tentative D call: TRBD2 (7 bases). Germline loops: CDR1 SEHNR, CDR2 FQNEAQ (reference sequence). This CDR3 has 14 amino acids. V was clipped by 4 bases and J by 6 bases, with 16 bases between them. The CDR3 sequence is CASSYSGTLGEQYF. The CDR3 nucleotides read TGTGCCAGCAGCTACAGCGGGACACTGGGCGAGCAGTACTTC.

The chain has TRBV28 and TRBJ2-7; the match to TRBD1 covers 7 bases. Germline trimming cut 6 bases from V and 2 bases from J; bases unmatched to any gene: 4. CDR1 and CDR2 (germline): MDHEN, SYDVKM. The CDR3 extends over 13 amino acids. The CDR3 DNA follows: TGTGCCAGCAGCCAGGGACAGCCCTACGAGCAGTACTTC. Its translation is CASSQGQPYEQYF.

The chain combines TRBV6-5 with TRBJ2-5; 11 bases fit TRBD1. CDR1 and CDR2 (germline): MNHEY, SVGAGI. This CDR3 has 16 residues. V trimming: 0 bases; J trimming: 4 bases; junction bases outside the gene matches: 4. CDR3 loop: CASSYSSGQGAETQYF. CDR3 coding DNA: TGTGCCAGCAGTTACTCAAGCGGACAGGGGGCAGAGACCCAGTACTTC.

With respect to this clone: A junction boundary mismatches the germline segment, possibly from a read error. CDR3 sequence reads: CTSSSRESSGNTIYF. The CDR3 bases are TGTACCAGCAGCAGCAGGGAATCGAGCGGAAACACCATATATTTT. The rearrangement uses TRBV11-3 and TRBJ1-3, with D perhaps matching TRBD1 (5 bases). Germline V gene sequence: CDR1 SGHNT, CDR2 YENEEA. The CDR3 sequence is 15 residues long.

The chain joins TRBV5-1 to TRBJ2-7; 9 positions agree with TRBD1. The ends lost 4 bases at V and 5 bases at J; junction bases unmatched: 7. This CDR3 is built from 14 residues. Germline V gives CDR1 SGHRS, CDR2 YFSETQ. The CDR3 region has the DNA TGCGCCAGCAGCAAGGGGACAGGGATCAACGAGCAGTACTTC. This encodes CASSKGTGINEQYF.

The rearrangement links TRBV7-2 to TRBJ1-1; D not certain. V shed 1 base and J shed 0 bases, with 12 bases lying between them. CDR1 is SGHTA and CDR2 is FQGNSA in the germline V gene. The CDR3 covers 16 residues. As DNA, the CDR3 is TGTGCCAGCAGCTTAGGTGACAACACGATGAACACTGAAGCTTTCTTT. Its translation is CASSLGDNTMNTEAFF.

CDR3 sequence reads: CSASRGDGYTF. CDR3 sequence (DNA): TGCAGTGCTAGTCGGGGGGATGGCTACACCTTC. The chain combines TRBV20-1 with TRBJ1-2, with D maybe TRBD1 (5 bases). Germline V gene data show CDR1 as DFQATT and CDR2 as SNEGSKA (reference sequence). CDR3 size: 11 residues. V was shortened by 3 bases and J by 6 bases, with 8 bases between the two germline ends.

This clone came up once. The chain employs TRBV11-3 and TRBJ2-2; possible D gene TRBD2, 5 bases. The ends were cut back, 5 bases at V and 4 bases at J, with 8 bases in the middle. The germline V gene has CDR1 SGHNT and CDR2 YENEEA. The CDR3 covers 13 residues. The CDR3 protein is CASSLRGTGELFF. CDR3 DNA: TGTGCCAGCAGCCTCCGGGGCACCGGGGAGCTGTTTTTT.

The CDR3 region has the DNA TGTGCCAGCAGCTTTGGGGGGGGGACTATAAACTATGGCTACACCTTC. It specifies CASSFGGGTINYGYTF. V gene TRBV7-9 combines with J gene TRBJ1-2, with a tentative D call TRBD1 (5 bases). The CDR3 loop spans 16 amino acids. The germline V and J ends were trimmed by 3 bases and 2 bases, with 16 bases remaining between them. Germline V gene sequence: CDR1 SEHNR, CDR2 FQNEAQ (reference sequence).

V and J are TRBV19 and TRBJ1-1; 7 positions agree with TRBD1. V gave up 8 bases and J gave up 4 bases; unmatched junction bases: 4. CDR1 is LNHDA, CDR2 SQIVND, per germline (reference sequence). The CDR3 has 12 residues. The chain's CDR3 is CASLQGSTEAFF. CDR3 DNA sequence: TGTGCCAGTCTACAGGGGTCCACTGAAGCTTTCTTT.

The rearrangement links TRBV4-1 to TRBJ2-7; 10 positions match TRBD2. Germline CDR1 is MGHRA and CDR2 is YSYEKL. The junction had 9 bases not matched to a gene; V was cut back by 0 bases and J by 7 bases. The CDR3 has 16 residues. CDR3 amino acids: CASSQDGTSGIIEQYF. CDR3 nucleotides: TGCGCCAGCAGCCAAGATGGCACTAGCGGGATAATTGAGCAGTACTTC.

The chain combines TRBV7-2 with TRBJ2-2; 8 nucleotides line up with TRBD2. CDR1 is SGHTA, CDR2 FQGNSA, per germline. J lost 7 bases, V lost 4 bases, and 5 bases had no gene match. This CDR3 contains 14 residues. CDR3 nucleotides: TGTGCCAGCAGCTGGACTAGCAGGGACGGGGAGCTGTTTTTT. Translating it yields CASSWTSRDGELFF. Full variable domain (rest looked up from reference TRBV7-2 and TRBJ2-2): GAGVSQSPSNKVTEKGKDVELRCDPISGHTALYWYRQSLGQGLEFLIYFQGNSAPDKSGLPSDRFSAERTGGSVSTLTIQRTQQEDSAVYLCASSWTSRDGELFFGEGSRLTVL.

The V call is TRBV5-4, the J call TRBJ2-3; D is perhaps TRBD2 (5 bases). Trimming pared 4 bases from V and 0 bases from J, leaving 9 bases between. CDR1 and CDR2 (germline): SGHNT, YYREEE (reference sequence). The CDR3 is 14 amino acids. The CDR3, as DNA: TGTGCCAGCAGCCGGGAATCTAGCACAGATACGCAGTATTTT. This sequence encodes CASSRESSTDTQYF.

This rearrangement joins TRBV2 to TRBJ2-2; a possible D gene is TRBD1 (6 bases). V was clipped by 6 bases and J by 7 bases, with 18 bases between them. The CDR3 sequence is 15 residues long. Germline CDR1 is SNHLY and CDR2 is FYNNEI. This CDR3 reads CASSRGGKGHGELFF. As DNA, the CDR3 is TGTGCCAGCAGCAGGGGCGGAAAGGGGCACGGGGAGCTGTTTTTT. Together with reference TRBV2 and TRBJ2-2, the CDR3 gives the full variable domain: EPEVTQTPSHQVTQMGQEVILRCVPISNHLYFYWYRQILGQKVEFLVSFYNNEISEKSEIFDDQFSVERPDGSNFTLKIRSTKLEDSAMYFCASSRGGKGHGELFFGEGSRLTVL.

In nucleotides, the CDR3 is TGTGCCAGCAGTTTAGACCATACAGGGACCTATGGCTACACCTTC. It specifies CASSLDHTGTYGYTF. The J gene is TRBJ1-2, the V gene TRBV6-6; D perhaps matches TRBD1 (6 bases). This CDR3 comprises 15 residues. Trimming took 4 bases from V and 4 from J, leaving 16 bases between them. The germline V gene has CDR1 MNHNY and CDR2 SVGAGI (reference sequence).

This chain connects TRBV7-2 to TRBJ2-7; no definite D call. The CDR3 loop spans 15 amino acids. CDR1 is SGHTA, CDR2 FQGNSA, per germline. Trimming left V 2 bases short and J 1 base short, with 12 bases between. The CDR3 spells CASSLPRRQSYEQYF. The DNA of the CDR3 is TGTGCCAGCAGCTTACCCCGTCGCCAGTCCTACGAGCAGTACTTC.

This clone has only one observation. The chain couples TRBV6-1 to TRBJ1-3; D is undetermined. The CDR3 contains 15 residues. CDR1 MNHNS and CDR2 SASEGT come from the germline V gene. Deletions cut 6 bases from V and 1 base from J, with 13 bases between. As DNA, the CDR3 is TGTGCCAGCAGAGCGGTCCGGGAGTCTGGAAACACCATATATTTT. It encodes CASRAVRESGNTIYF.

This clone was found once. V usage is TRBV7-2 and J usage is TRBJ2-5, with TRBD2 matching 10 bases. Germline trimming cut 4 bases from V and 2 bases from J; bases unmatched to any gene: 7. This CDR3 has 16 amino acids. The germline gives CDR1 SGHTA, CDR2 FQGNSA. CDR3 amino acids: CASSWTSGLNQETQYF. CDR3 coding DNA: TGTGCCAGCAGCTGGACTAGCGGACTAAATCAAGAGACCCAGTACTTC.

V is TRBV25-1 and J is TRBJ1-1; 7 positions match TRBD1. Trimming at V came to 1 base and at J to 1 base, leaving 3 bases not matched to a gene. Germline CDR1 and CDR2: MGHDK and SYGVNS. The CDR3 has 15 residues. The CDR3 spells CASSEWAGGNTEAFF. As DNA, the CDR3 is TGTGCCAGCAGTGAATGGGCAGGGGGGAACACTGAAGCTTTCTTT. Looking up the rest from reference TRBV25-1 and TRBJ1-1 gives the full variable domain: EADIYQTPRYLVIGTGKKITLECSQTMGHDKMYWYQQDPGMELHLIHYSYGVNSTEKGDLSSESTVSRIRTEHFPLTLESARPSHTSQYLCASSEWAGGNTEAFFGQGTRLTVV.

V and J are TRBV27 and TRBJ2-1; D may be TRBD1 (5 bases). The CDR3 is 15 residues long. Trimming pared 6 bases from V and 7 bases from J, leaving 19 bases between. Germline V CDR1 and CDR2: MNHEY, SMNVEV (reference sequence). DNA of the CDR3: TGTGCCAGCAGCTCCCCAGGCAGGGTGGCAAATGAGCAGTTCTTC. Translation: CASSSPGRVANEQFF.

V gene TRBV28 combines with J gene TRBJ1-1, with D tentatively TRBD1 (5 bases). The V and J ends lost 7 bases and 9 bases respectively, with 18 bases between them. Looked up from germline, CDR1 is MDHEN and CDR2 is SYDVKM. The CDR3 loop spans 13 amino acids. The CDR3 DNA follows: TGTGCCAGCACCACAGGACATCCTGGCAAAGCTTTCTTT. Its protein is CASTTGHPGKAFF.

The chain employs TRBV5-1 and TRBJ1-2; no clear D. CDR3 length: 12 residues. The V and J ends lost 1 base and 6 bases respectively, with 7 bases between them. Germline V CDR1 and CDR2: SGHRS, YFSETQ. The CDR3 DNA is TGCGCCAGCAGCTTGAACAGCCATGGCTACACCTTC. Amino acid sequence: CASSLNSHGYTF.

As for this clone: An end of the junction does not agree with germline; a read error may underlie this. The chain uses TRBV9 and TRBJ2-7; 7 bases match TRBD1. CDR1 SGDLS and CDR2 YYNGEE come from the germline V gene. This CDR3 comprises 13 residues. CDR3 sequence: CASSVGGQFRMNF. CDR3 DNA sequence: TGTGCCAGCAGCGTTGGGGGACAGTTTCGAATGAACTTC.